The clone carrying this T cell receptor beta chain was seen only a few times. Antigen: not known. With a much larger clone just one base away, this may be a read error. From the multiplex PCR reads, TCRdb called clonotypes with MiXCR, one entry per CDR3 protein. This sample has under 150,000 distinct CDR3 sequences, with less than 25% found just once. Looked up from germline, CDR1 is MNHEY and CDR2 is SMNVEV (reference sequence). Unmatched junction bases numbered 8, after V lost 10 bases and J lost 4 bases. The CDR3 has 14 residues. The sample belongs to a study of breast tumors, draining lymph nodes, adjacent tissues. Overall study results and limits: Tumor TCR diversity was below lymph nodes but above nontumor tissue.

The lymph nodes were axillary draining lymph nodes from breast cancer patients. The sequenced material came from axillary lymph node tissue. The receptor's source is a female donor with breast cancer. Some clones in this sample may be carry-over from other donors' samples. This sequence joins TRBV27 and TRBJ1-2; 11 positions agree with TRBD1. The DNA of the CDR3 is TGTGCCATCAGGTCCGGGACAGGGGGCTATGGCTACACCTTC. It is translated as CAIRSGTGGYGYTF.